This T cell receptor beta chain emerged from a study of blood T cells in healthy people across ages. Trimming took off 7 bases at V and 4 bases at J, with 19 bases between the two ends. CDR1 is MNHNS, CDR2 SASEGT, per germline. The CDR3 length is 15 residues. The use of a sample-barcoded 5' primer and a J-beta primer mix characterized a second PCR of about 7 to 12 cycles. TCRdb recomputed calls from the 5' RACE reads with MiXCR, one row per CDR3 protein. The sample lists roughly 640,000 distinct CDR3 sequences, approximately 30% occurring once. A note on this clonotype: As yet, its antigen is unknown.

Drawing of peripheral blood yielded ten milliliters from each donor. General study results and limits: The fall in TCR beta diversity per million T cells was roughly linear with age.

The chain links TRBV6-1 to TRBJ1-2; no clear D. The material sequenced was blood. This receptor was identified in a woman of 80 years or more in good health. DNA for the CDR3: TGTGCCAGCACGCCGGGCTATGGCTTTGGCTATGGCTACACCTTC. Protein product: CASTPGYGFGYGYTF.